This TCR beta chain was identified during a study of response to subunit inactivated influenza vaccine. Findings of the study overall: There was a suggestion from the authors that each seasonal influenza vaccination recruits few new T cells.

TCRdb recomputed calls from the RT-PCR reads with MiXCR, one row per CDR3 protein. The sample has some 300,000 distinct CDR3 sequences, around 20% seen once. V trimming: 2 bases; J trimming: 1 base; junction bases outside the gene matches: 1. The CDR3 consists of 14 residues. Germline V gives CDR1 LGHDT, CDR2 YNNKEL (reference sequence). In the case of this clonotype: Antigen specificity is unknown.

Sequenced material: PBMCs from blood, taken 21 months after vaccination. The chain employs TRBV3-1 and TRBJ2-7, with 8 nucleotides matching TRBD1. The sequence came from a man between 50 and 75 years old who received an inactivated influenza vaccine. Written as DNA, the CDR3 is TGTGCCAGCAGCCAACGGGACAGGTCCTACGAGCAGTACTTC. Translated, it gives CASSQRDRSYEQYF.